A selection of T cell receptor delta chains follows, all from one sample in a study of Vδ1+ human thymocytes. TCRdb re-called the multiplex PCR reads using CATT. The sample consists of more than 50,000 delta-chain clones, around 15% of them appearing once. The source material was Vdelta1+ gamma-delta thymocytes from the thymus. The receptors were gathered from a boy younger than two who had congenital heart surgery. Both conserved end residues are part of each CDR3. Each record gives: D gene, V gene, clone size, J gene, CDR3 length, CDR3 protein, CDR3 DNA. A D gene is named only where the DNA matches it firmly. The size entry is marked missing in some rows and otherwise reads once, few, many or a size class.

d_gene: TRDD3
v_gene: TRDV2
abundance: medium-sized
j_gene: TRDJ1
len: 18
CDR3aa: CAWGIELLQLGDTHKLIF
CDR3nt: TGTGCCTGGGGCATCGAACTCCTACAACTGGGGGATACGCATAAACTCATCTTT

d_gene: TRDD3
v_gene: TRDV1
abundance: -
j_gene: TRDJ1
len: 17
CDR3aa: CALGDLGGYVYTDKLIF
CDR3nt: TGTGCTCTTGGGGACCTTGGGGGATACGTTTACACCGATAAACTCATCTTT

d_gene: -
v_gene: TRDV1
abundance: few
j_gene: TRDJ1
len: 22
CDR3aa: CALGDPVPTAWGVPRNTDKLIF
CDR3nt: TGTGCTCTTGGGGACCCCGTTCCTACGGCCTGGGGGGTCCCCCGAAACACCGATAAACTCATCTTT

d_gene: TRDD3
v_gene: TRDV1
abundance: -
j_gene: TRDJ1
len: 21
CDR3aa: CALGEKEWPPKYWGNTDKLIF
CDR3nt: TGTGCTCTTGGGGAAAAGGAGTGGCCTCCTAAGTACTGGGGGAACACCGATAAACTCATCTTT

d_gene: -
v_gene: TRDV1
abundance: -
j_gene: TRDJ1
len: 11
CDR3aa: CALGPTDKLIF
CDR3nt: TGTGCTCTTGGTCCCACCGATAAACTCATCTTT

d_gene: TRDD3
v_gene: TRDV1
abundance: few
j_gene: TRDJ1
len: 17
CDR3aa: CALGDKPWGLYTDKLIF
CDR3nt: TGTGCTCTTGGGGATAAGCCCTGGGGGCTGTACACCGATAAACTCATCTTT

d_gene: TRDD3
v_gene: TRDV1
abundance: -
j_gene: TRDJ1
len: 21
CDR3aa: CALGELGPPYWGTQYTDKLIF
CDR3nt: TGTGCTCTTGGGGAACTAGGTCCCCCTTACTGGGGGACCCAGTACACCGATAAACTCATCTTT

d_gene: TRDD3
v_gene: TRDV2
abundance: -
j_gene: TRDJ1
len: 18
CDR3aa: CACDTAMTGGYACYKLIF
CDR3nt: TGTGCCTGTGACACCGCTATGACTGGGGGATACGCGTGTTATAAACTCATCTTT

d_gene: -
v_gene: TRDV1
abundance: -
j_gene: TRDJ1
len: 17
CDR3aa: CALGELVLLYHTDKLIF
CDR3nt: TGTGCTCTTGGGGAACTCGTCCTTCTTTATCACACCGATAAACTCATCTTT

d_gene: TRDD3
v_gene: TRDV1
abundance: few
j_gene: TRDJ1
len: 21
CDR3aa: CALGINSFPALTGDTPAKLIF
CDR3nt: TGTGCTCTTGGGATTAACAGCTTCCCGGCCTTGACTGGGGATACGCCGGCTAAACTCATCTTT

d_gene: -
v_gene: TRDV1
abundance: few
j_gene: TRDJ1
len: 16
CDR3aa: CALGEPGGDYTDKLIF
CDR3nt: TGTGCTCTTGGGGAACCGGGGGGTGACTACACCGATAAACTCATCTTT